This T cell receptor beta chain was recorded in a study of Graves' ophthalmopathy and Graves' hyperthyroidism. CDR3 length: 16 amino acids. Germline assignment: CDR1 MNHNY and CDR2 SVGAGI (reference sequence). Trimming stripped 3 bases from V and 0 bases from J, with 12 bases between. Investigators amplified TCR beta CDR3 regions from RNA transcripts. HTBI primers primed a first-round RT-PCR, and a second-round multiplex PCR followed. One entry per CDR3 protein, called by TCRdb with MiXCR from the multiplex PCR reads. The profile shows approximately 640,000 distinct CDR3 sequences, approximately 39% of them singletons. This clonotype was seen many times. Clinical symptoms and serum thyroxine were used for diagnosis; TRAb, thyroid ultrasound and orbital computed tomography were also relied on.

Sequencing used peripheral blood. The chain links TRBV6-6 to TRBJ1-3; D is uncertain. The receptor was isolated from an adult man with Graves' ophthalmopathy. CDR3 bases: TGTGCCAGCAGTTATCTACAGCCTCTCTCTGGAAACACCATATATTTT. It encodes CASSYLQPLSGNTIYF.